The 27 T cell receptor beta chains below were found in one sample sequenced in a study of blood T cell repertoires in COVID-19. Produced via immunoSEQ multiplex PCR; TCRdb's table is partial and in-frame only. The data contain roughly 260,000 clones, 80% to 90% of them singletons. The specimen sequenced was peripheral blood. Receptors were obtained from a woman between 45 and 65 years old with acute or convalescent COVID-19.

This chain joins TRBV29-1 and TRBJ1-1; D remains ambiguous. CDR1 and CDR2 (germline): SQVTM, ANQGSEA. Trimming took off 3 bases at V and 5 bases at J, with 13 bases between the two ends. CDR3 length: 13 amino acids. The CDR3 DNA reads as TGCAGCGTTGAGGGCAGGATCAAGACTGAAGCTTTCTTT. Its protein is CSVEGRIKTEAFF. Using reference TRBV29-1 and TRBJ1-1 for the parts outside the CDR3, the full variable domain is SAVISQKPSRDICQRGTSLTIQCQVDSQVTMMFWYRQQPGQSLTLIATANQGSEATYESGFVIDKFPISRPNLTFSTLTVSNMSPEDSSIYLCSVEGRIKTEAFFGQGTRLTVV.

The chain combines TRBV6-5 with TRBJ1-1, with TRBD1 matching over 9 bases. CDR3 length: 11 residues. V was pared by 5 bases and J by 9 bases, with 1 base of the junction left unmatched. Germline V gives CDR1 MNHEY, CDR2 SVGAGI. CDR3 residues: CASSTGGKAFF. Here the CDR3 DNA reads TGTGCCAGCAGTACAGGGGGCAAAGCTTTCTTT.

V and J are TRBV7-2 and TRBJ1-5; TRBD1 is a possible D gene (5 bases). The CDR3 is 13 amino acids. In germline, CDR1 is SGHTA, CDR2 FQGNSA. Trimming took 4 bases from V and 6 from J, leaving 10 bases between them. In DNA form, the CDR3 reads TGTGCCAGCAGCTCGGAGGGGATTCAGCCCCAGCATTTT. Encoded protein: CASSSEGIQPQHF.

The DNA of the CDR3 is TGTGCCAGTAGTACTCCCGGGAACTCCTACGAGCAGTACTTC. Protein: CASSTPGNSYEQYF. This rearrangement joins TRBV19 to TRBJ2-7, with D perhaps TRBD2 (5 bases). This CDR3 has 14 residues. Per germline, CDR1 LNHDA and CDR2 SQIVND (reference sequence). V lost 4 bases to trimming and J lost 0 bases, with 10 bases between them.

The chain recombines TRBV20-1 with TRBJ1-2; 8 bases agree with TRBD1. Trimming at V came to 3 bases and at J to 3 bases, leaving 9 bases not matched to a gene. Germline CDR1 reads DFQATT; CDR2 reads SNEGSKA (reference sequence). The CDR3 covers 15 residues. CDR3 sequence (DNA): TGCAGTGCTAGTCTAGGACAGGGCAAGGACTATGGCTACACCTTC. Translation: CSASLGQGKDYGYTF.

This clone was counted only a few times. This chain's CDR3 is CASSQGQGRYTF. CDR3 bases: TGTGCCAGCAGCCAAGGACAGGGGCGCTACACCTTC. The V call is TRBV3-1 (or the pseudogene TRBV3-2), the J call TRBJ1-2; 8 bases align to TRBD1. The CDR3 contains 12 residues. Unmatched junction bases numbered 1, after V lost 1 base and J lost 9 bases. The germline gives CDR1 LGHDT, CDR2 YNNKEL (reference sequence).

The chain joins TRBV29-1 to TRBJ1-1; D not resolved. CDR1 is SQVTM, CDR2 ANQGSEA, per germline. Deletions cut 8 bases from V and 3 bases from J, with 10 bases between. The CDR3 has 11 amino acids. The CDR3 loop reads CSLVTDTEAFF. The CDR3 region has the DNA TGCAGCTTGGTAACGGACACTGAAGCTTTCTTT.

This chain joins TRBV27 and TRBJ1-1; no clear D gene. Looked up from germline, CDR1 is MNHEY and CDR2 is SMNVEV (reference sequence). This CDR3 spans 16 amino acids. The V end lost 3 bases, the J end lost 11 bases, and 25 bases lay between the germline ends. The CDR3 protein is CASSLGEGIFPLGAFF. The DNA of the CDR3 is TGTGCCAGCAGTTTGGGAGAAGGGATTTTTCCGCTTGGGGCTTTCTTT.

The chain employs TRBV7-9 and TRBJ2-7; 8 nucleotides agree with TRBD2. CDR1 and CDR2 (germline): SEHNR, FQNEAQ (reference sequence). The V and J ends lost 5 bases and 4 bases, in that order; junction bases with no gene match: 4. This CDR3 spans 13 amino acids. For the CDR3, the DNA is TGTGCCAGCAGCCCCAGCGGGAGTTACGAGCAGTACTTC. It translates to CASSPSGSYEQYF.

CDR3 nucleotides: TGTGCCAGCAGTCAGACAGGGGGCTGGACTGAAGCTTTCTTT. It encodes CASSQTGGWTEAFF. The V and J genes are TRBV28 and TRBJ1-1, with TRBD1 identical over 10 bases. CDR1 is MDHEN, CDR2 SYDVKM, per germline. The V gene end was trimmed by 5 bases and the J gene end by 5 bases; junction bases not matched to a gene: 5. The CDR3 is 14 residues long.

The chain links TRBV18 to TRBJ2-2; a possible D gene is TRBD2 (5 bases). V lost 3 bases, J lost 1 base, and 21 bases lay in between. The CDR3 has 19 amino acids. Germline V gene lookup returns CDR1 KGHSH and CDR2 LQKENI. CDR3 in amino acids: CASSPRGQGLSLNTGELFF. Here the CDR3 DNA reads TGTGCCAGCTCACCTCGGGGTCAAGGCCTAAGTTTGAACACCGGGGAGCTGTTTTTT.

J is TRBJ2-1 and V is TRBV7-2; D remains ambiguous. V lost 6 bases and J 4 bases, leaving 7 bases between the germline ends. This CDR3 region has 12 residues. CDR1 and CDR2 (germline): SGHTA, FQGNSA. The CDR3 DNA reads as TGTGCCAGCAGAACAGCATACAATGAGCAGTTCTTC. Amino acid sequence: CASRTAYNEQFF.

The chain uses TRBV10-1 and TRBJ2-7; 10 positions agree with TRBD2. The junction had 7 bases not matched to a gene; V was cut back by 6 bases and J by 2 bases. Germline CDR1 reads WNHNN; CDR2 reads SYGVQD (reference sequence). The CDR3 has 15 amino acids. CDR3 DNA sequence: TGCGCCAGCAGACTACTGGGACTAGCGACCTACGAGCAGTACTTC. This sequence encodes CASRLLGLATYEQYF.

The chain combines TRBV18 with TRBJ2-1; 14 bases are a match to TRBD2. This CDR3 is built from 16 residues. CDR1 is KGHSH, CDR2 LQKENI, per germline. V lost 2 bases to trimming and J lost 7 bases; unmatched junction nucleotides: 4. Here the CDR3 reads CASSPSGLAGGNEQFF. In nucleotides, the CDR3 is TGTGCCAGCTCACCAAGCGGACTAGCGGGAGGTAATGAGCAGTTCTTC.

For the CDR3, the DNA is TGTGCCAGCAGTGCACAGGGGACCAACACCGGGGAGCTGTTTTTT. It is translated as CASSAQGTNTGELFF. V is TRBV2 and J is TRBJ2-2; 7 bases map to TRBD1. V shed 4 bases and J 2 bases; nucleotides not matched to a gene: 4. This CDR3 region has 15 residues. The germline CDR1 and CDR2 sequences are SNHLY and FYNNEI.

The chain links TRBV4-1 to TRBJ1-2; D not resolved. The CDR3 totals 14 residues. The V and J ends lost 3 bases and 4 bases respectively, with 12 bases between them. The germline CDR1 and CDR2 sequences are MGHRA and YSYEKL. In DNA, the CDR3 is TGCGCCAGCAGCCATTTGAACGACTTCTATGGCTACACCTTC. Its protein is CASSHLNDFYGYTF.

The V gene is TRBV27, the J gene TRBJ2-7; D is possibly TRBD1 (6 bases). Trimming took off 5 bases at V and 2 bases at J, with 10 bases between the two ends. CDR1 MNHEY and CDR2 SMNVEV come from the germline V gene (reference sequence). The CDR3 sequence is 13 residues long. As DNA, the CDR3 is TGTGCCAGCAGTACAGGGTCACCCTACGAGCAGTACTTC. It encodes CASSTGSPYEQYF.

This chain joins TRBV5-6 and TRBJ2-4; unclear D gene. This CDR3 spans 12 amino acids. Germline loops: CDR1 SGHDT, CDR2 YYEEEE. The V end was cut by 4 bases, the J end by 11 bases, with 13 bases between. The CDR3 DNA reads TGTGCCAGCAGCCTTAGCACCGGCGTTCAGTACTTC. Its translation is CASSLSTGVQYF.

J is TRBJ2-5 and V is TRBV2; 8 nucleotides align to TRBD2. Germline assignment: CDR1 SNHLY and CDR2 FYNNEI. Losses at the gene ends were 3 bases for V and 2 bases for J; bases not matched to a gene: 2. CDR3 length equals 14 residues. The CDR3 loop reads CASSEKREQETQYF. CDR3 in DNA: TGTGCCAGCAGTGAGAAGCGGGAGCAAGAGACCCAGTACTTC. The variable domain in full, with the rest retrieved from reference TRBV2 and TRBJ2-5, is EPEVTQTPSHQVTQMGQEVILRCVPISNHLYFYWYRQILGQKVEFLVSFYNNEISEKSEIFDDQFSVERPDGSNFTLKIRSTKLEDSAMYFCASSEKREQETQYFGPGTRLLVL.

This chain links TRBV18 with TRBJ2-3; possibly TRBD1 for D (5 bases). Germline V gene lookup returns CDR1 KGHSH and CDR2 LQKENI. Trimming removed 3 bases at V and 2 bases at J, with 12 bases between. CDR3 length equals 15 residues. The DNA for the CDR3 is TGTGCCAGCTCACCTAGGGGATCCGTCACAGATACGCAGTATTTT. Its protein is CASSPRGSVTDTQYF.

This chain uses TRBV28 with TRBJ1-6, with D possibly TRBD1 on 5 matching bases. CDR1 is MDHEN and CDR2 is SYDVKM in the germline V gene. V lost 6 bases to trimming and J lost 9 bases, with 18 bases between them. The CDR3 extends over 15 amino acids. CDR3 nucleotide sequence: TGTGCCAGCAGACCCACAGGAGGGACGGGTTCACCCCTCCACTTT. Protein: CASRPTGGTGSPLHF.

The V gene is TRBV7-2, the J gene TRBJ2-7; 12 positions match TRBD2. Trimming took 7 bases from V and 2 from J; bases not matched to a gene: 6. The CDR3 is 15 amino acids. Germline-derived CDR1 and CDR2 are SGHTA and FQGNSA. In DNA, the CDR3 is TGTGCCAGCAACCCCCCTAGCGGGAGGGCCTACGAGCAGTACTTC. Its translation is CASNPPSGRAYEQYF.

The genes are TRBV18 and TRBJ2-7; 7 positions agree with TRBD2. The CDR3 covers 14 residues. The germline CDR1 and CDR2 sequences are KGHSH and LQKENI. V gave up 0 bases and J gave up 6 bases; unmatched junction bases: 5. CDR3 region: CASSPPVTSAEQYF. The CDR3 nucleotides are TGTGCCAGCTCACCACCGGTCACTAGCGCCGAGCAGTACTTC.

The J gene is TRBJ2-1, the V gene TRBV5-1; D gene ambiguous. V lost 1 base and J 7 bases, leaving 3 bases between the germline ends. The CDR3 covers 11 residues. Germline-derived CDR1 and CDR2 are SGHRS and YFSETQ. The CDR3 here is CASSLTNEQFF. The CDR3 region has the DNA TGCGCCAGCAGCTTGACAAATGAGCAGTTCTTC.

CDR3 coding DNA: TGCAGCGTTGAGGTACCTCGCGGGACCGCCTCTGCCTACGAGCAGTACTTC. This encodes CSVEVPRGTASAYEQYF. This chain joins TRBV29-1 and TRBJ2-7; the D gene is possibly TRBD2 (6 bases). The CDR3 runs 17 residues. V lost 3 bases, J lost 2 bases, and 23 bases lay in between. Per germline, CDR1 SQVTM and CDR2 ANQGSEA.

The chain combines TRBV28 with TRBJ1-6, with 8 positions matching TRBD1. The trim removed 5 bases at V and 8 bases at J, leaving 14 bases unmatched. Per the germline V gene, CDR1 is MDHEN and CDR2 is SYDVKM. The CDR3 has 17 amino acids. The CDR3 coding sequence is TGTGCCAGCAGTCCAGGCCCGAACAGGGGGACGTATTCACCCCTCCACTTT. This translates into CASSPGPNRGTYSPLHF. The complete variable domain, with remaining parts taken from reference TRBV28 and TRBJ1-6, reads DVKVTQSSRYLVKRTGEKVFLECVQDMDHENMFWYRQDPGLGLRLIYFSYDVKMKEKGDIPEGYSVSREKKERFSLILESASTNQTSMYLCASSPGPNRGTYSPLHFGNGTRLTVT.

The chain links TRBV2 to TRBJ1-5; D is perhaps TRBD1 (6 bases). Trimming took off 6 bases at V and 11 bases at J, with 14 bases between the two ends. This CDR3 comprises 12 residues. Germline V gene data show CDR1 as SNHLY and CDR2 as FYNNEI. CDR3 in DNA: TGTGCCAGCAGCGTCGGGGGGGCTGCCCAGCATTTT. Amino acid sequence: CASSVGGAAQHF.